The T cell receptor (beta chain) described here comes from a study of brain T cells in children with intractable seizures. Study-wide results and caveats: Pre- and post-surgery blood differed in depth, so pre-surgery absences may be undersampling. HCMV serostatus was not known, and viral specificity came from CDR3 similarity only.

Only cases whose brain tissue showed the highest T cell transcript signatures were sequenced. Before surgery, patients took at least one anti-epileptic drug. Notes on this clone: The antigen is unknown.

The V gene's germline CDR1 is MNHEY and CDR2 SVGEGT. CDR3 size: 12 residues. Trimming stripped 5 bases from V and 9 bases from J, with 11 bases between. Generated by immunoSEQ multiplex PCR, the TCRdb table keeps only in-frame clones and is missing some. The table lists around 5,200 clones, 92% of them singletons. The V call is TRBV6-2 or TRBV6-3, the J call TRBJ2-1; D remains unclear. Here the sequenced sample was resected brain tissue, taken at surgery. The clonotype was recovered from a boy in the first two years of life with focal cortical dysplasia and intractable seizures. The CDR3 region is CASSHLETEQFF. CDR3 in DNA: TGTGCCAGCAGTCACCTAGAGACTGAGCAGTTCTTC.